Below, one T cell receptor beta chain is given with its context. What it binds is not known. Those who donated were healthy bone marrow donors. A multiplex PCR was run with 60 Vbeta primers and 13 Jbeta primers. Clones were read by immunoSEQ multiplex PCR, and TCRdb kept only the in-frame ones, dropping some. The sample yields over 150,000 clones, roughly 75% seen once. The source of the sample is a study of cytomegalovirus exposure and HLA in healthy donors. The study, taken as a whole, reports: Later analysis demonstrated an association between a missense DCLRE1C variant and TCR beta V- and J-gene trimming. An apparent linkage of common viral pathogens to several of the most significant clusters emerged in a later analysis. Across all donors, roughly uniform sequencing depth was an assumption of the presence/absence analyses.

Specimen: PBMCs. The sequence derives from a woman aged 50 to 65 in good health and CMV-seropositive.

This CDR3 is CASSSQKNTLNTEAFF. CDR3 nucleotide sequence: TGTGCCAGCAGTTCACAAAAGAACACATTGAACACTGAAGCTTTCTTT. The chain combines TRBV27 with TRBJ1-1; D is unclear. The CDR3 contains 16 residues. Germline CDR1 and CDR2: MNHEY and SMNVEV (reference sequence). Trimming took off 4 bases at V and 0 bases at J, with 15 bases between the two ends.